The 23 T cell receptor beta chains reported below all come from one sample, sequenced in a study of CD8 T cells in ankylosing spondylitis. In TCRdb, the 5' RACE reads were re-called with MiXCR into one record per CDR3 protein. This table has about 150,000 distinct CDR3 sequences, about 10% appearing once. Sequenced: blood, either unsorted or a sorted T cell fraction (not recorded which). The source is a female donor with ankylosing spondylitis or in good health (not recorded which).

This clonotype was seen at least ten times. The CDR3 sequence is CASSPDSGPRTYGYTF. CDR3 in DNA: TGTGCCAGCTCACCGGATTCGGGACCCCGGACCTATGGCTACACCTTC. V is TRBV18 and J is TRBJ1-2; the D gene is possibly TRBD1 (5 bases). Germline V gene lookup returns CDR1 KGHSH and CDR2 LQKENI. The V gene lost 3 bases and the J gene lost 4 bases, with 18 bases spanning the gap. This CDR3 is 16 amino acids long.

Turning to this clonotype: At one end the junction does not follow the germline gene, possibly because of a read error. V usage is TRBV10-1 and J usage is TRBJ2-2, with D tentatively TRBD1 or TRBD2 (5 bases each). Germline loops: CDR1 WNHNN, CDR2 SYGVQD (reference sequence). The CDR3 runs 15 residues. The CDR3 DNA reads as TGCACCAGCAGTGAATACGGCAGAGGGGCCGGGGAGCTGTTTTTT. Protein: CTSSEYGRGAGELFF.

This clonotype has ten or more counts. The chain links TRBV6-4 to TRBJ2-1; D unclear. Germline assignment: CDR1 MRHNA and CDR2 SNTAGT. Trimming took off 5 bases at V and 2 bases at J, with 13 bases between the two ends. The CDR3 length is 15 residues. CDR3 nucleotide sequence: TGTGCCAGCAGTAAGTCGATTGCAACCTACAATGAGCAGTTCTTC. It codes for CASSKSIATYNEQFF.

The chain combines TRBV12-1 with TRBJ1-6; the listed D gene, TRBD1, was not tested against the DNA. TRBV12-1 is termed a pseudogene. The CDR3 is made up of 19 amino acids. This CDR3 reads CASSSVWGFRSSYNSPLHF. CDR3 bases: TGTGCCAGCAGCTCCGTGTGGGGGTTTCGGAGCTCCTATAATTCACCCCTCCACTTT.

This clonotype was seen ten or more times. The chain recombines TRBV6-5 with TRBJ1-1, with D unresolved. This CDR3 has 14 amino acids. Germline CDR1 is MNHEY and CDR2 is SVGAGI. The V end was cut by 2 bases, the J end by 3 bases, with 10 bases between. The CDR3 DNA is TGTGCCAGCAGTTACCATGGGTTCCACACTGAAGCTTTCTTT. It specifies CASSYHGFHTEAFF.

J is TRBJ1-2 and V is TRBV4-1, with TRBD1 matching over 9 bases. V gave up 6 bases and J gave up 2 bases; unmatched junction bases: 7. The CDR3 is 15 residues long. Germline CDR1 reads MGHRA; CDR2 reads YSYEKL. The CDR3 sequence: CASRYLGQGNYGYTF. The CDR3 nucleotides are TGCGCCAGCAGATACTTGGGACAGGGCAACTATGGCTACACCTTC.

V and J are TRBV7-8 and TRBJ2-1, with D possibly TRBD2 on 6 matching bases. Deletions cut 5 bases from V and 0 bases from J, with 14 bases between. The CDR3 runs to 16 residues. CDR1 SGHVS and CDR2 FQNEAQ come from the germline V gene. The CDR3 protein is CASSPTDGSSYNEQFF. The CDR3 DNA follows: TGTGCCAGCAGCCCAACAGACGGGAGCTCCTACAATGAGCAGTTCTTC.

In its sample, this clonotype was seen many times. V usage is TRBV11-2 and J usage is TRBJ1-4, with TRBD1 identical over 9 bases. Germline V lookup: CDR1 SGHAT, CDR2 FQNNGV. V lost 6 bases, J lost 7 bases, and 3 bases stayed unmatched. CDR3 length: 13 amino acids. The CDR3 nucleotides are TGTGCCAGCAGGGGGACAGGGCTTGAAAAACTGTTTTTT. It is translated as CASRGTGLEKLFF.

This clonotype occurred many times. The chain recombines TRBV7-2 with TRBJ1-5; a weak D match, TRBD1 (5 bases). Germline assignment: CDR1 SGHTA and CDR2 FQGNSA. V lost 0 bases and J 0 bases, leaving 9 bases between the germline ends. CDR3 size: 16 residues. The chain's CDR3 is CASSLAGGYSNQPQHF. The CDR3 nucleotides are TGTGCCAGCAGCTTAGCGGGGGGATATAGCAATCAGCCCCAGCATTTT.

This clonotype was seen repeatedly, ten times or more. The rearrangement uses TRBV12-3 or TRBV12-4 and TRBJ1-4, with D possibly matching TRBD1 (6 bases). V lost 5 bases and J 3 bases, leaving 10 bases between the germline ends. The CDR3 loop spans 14 amino acids. This CDR3 is CASSPGGANEKLFF. CDR3 in DNA: TGTGCCAGCAGTCCCGGGGGCGCTAATGAAAAACTGTTTTTT.

At least ten counts were recorded for this clonotype. V and J are TRBV7-9 and TRBJ1-1, with D tentatively TRBD1 (5 bases). Germline CDR1 SEHNR, CDR2 FQNEAQ (reference sequence). CDR3 length: 12 amino acids. Trimming pared 5 bases from V and 8 bases from J, leaving 12 bases between. CDR3 sequence: CASSPGTEEAFF. In DNA form, the CDR3 reads TGTGCCAGCAGCCCTGGGACGGAAGAAGCTTTCTTT.

This clonotype has at least ten counts. V is TRBV7-8 and J is TRBJ2-1; the D is unclear. This CDR3 has 11 residues. Germline lookup yields CDR1 SGHVS and CDR2 FQNEAQ. Trimming removed 2 bases at V and 9 bases at J, with 5 bases between. Written as DNA, the CDR3 is TGTGCCAGCAGCTTAAATATTGAGCAGTTCTTC. Its protein product is CASSLNIEQFF.

This clonotype was recorded many times. This rearrangement joins TRBV5-1 to TRBJ2-3; 7 bases align to TRBD2. J lost 4 bases, V lost 1 base, and 0 bases had no gene match. Germline V gene data show CDR1 as SGHRS and CDR2 as YFSETQ. The CDR3 sequence is 13 residues long. This CDR3 reads CASSLTSADTQYF. The CDR3 region has the DNA TGCGCCAGCAGCTTGACTAGCGCAGATACGCAGTATTTT. Full variable domain (missing parts from reference TRBV5-1 and TRBJ2-3): KAGVTQTPRYLIKTRGQQVTLSCSPISGHRSVSWYQQTPGQGLQFLFEYFSETQRNKGNFPGRFSGRQFSNSRSEMNVSTLELGDSALYLCASSLTSADTQYFGPGTRLTVL.

This clonotype was picked up a small number of times. The chain carries TRBV11-3 and TRBJ2-3; no clear D. Looked up from germline, CDR1 is SGHNT and CDR2 is YENEEA. The V end lost 5 bases, the J end lost 3 bases, and 18 bases lay between the germline ends. This CDR3 is built from 16 residues. The CDR3 bases are TGTGCCAGCAGCCCGAAAGGGAAGGTTGGGACAGATACGCAGTATTTT. It translates to CASSPKGKVGTDTQYF.

This clonotype occurred many times. V usage is TRBV19 and J usage is TRBJ1-2; D ambiguous. The ends were cut back, 3 bases at V and 4 bases at J, with 9 bases in the middle. The V gene's germline CDR1 is LNHDA and CDR2 SQIVND (reference sequence). The CDR3 extends over 13 amino acids. CDR3 nucleotide sequence: TGTGCCAGTAGTATCGACGGAATCTATGGCTACACCTTC. Translation gives CASSIDGIYGYTF.

Comments on this clonotype: This may be a read error: a much more frequent sequence differs by one nucleotide. J is TRBJ1-2 and V is TRBV18, with TRBD1 matching 8 bases. CDR1 KGHSH and CDR2 LQKENI come from the germline V gene. The CDR3 is 15 amino acids. CDR3 amino acids: CTSSPGTQGASGYTF. The CDR3 DNA sequence: TGTACCAGCTCACCCGGGACGCAGGGGGCGTCTGGCTACACCTTC.

Many counts were recorded for this clonotype. V usage is TRBV11-2 and J usage is TRBJ2-7; 10 bases are a match to TRBD2. V was clipped by 5 bases and J by 5 bases; unmatched bases: 12. CDR3 size: 16 residues. The germline CDR1 and CDR2 sequences are SGHAT and FQNNGV. The CDR3 here is CASSPHPLAGVDEQYF. CDR3 coding DNA: TGTGCCAGCAGCCCTCATCCTCTAGCGGGAGTGGACGAGCAGTACTTC.

This clonotype was counted many times. The DNA for the CDR3 is TGTGCCAGCAGCCTAAGGACTAGCGGGTCCTACGAGCAGTACTTC. Encoded protein: CASSLRTSGSYEQYF. The chain links TRBV12-3 or TRBV12-4 to TRBJ2-7; TRBD2 matches at 11 bases. The CDR3 spans 15 residues. The V segment lost 6 bases and the J segment 1 base; nucleotides outside the gene matches: 5.

This clonotype showed up many times. The J gene is TRBJ1-5, the V gene TRBV6-5; D remains unclear. From germline, CDR1 is MNHEY and CDR2 SVGAGI. Trimming stripped 9 bases from V and 11 bases from J, with 8 bases between. CDR3 length equals 9 residues. For the CDR3, the DNA is TGTGCCAGACTCATGGCCCAGCATTTT. This sequence encodes CARLMAQHF.

This clonotype was observed many times. The V call is TRBV29-1, the J call TRBJ1-1; 8 nucleotides line up with TRBD1. The CDR3 totals 14 residues. The V and J ends lost 7 bases and 5 bases, in that order; junction bases with no gene match: 12. Looked up from germline, CDR1 is SQVTM and CDR2 is ANQGSEA. The CDR3 loop reads CSGLSTGEGTEAFF. The CDR3 bases are TGCAGCGGACTATCGACAGGGGAGGGGACTGAAGCTTTCTTT.

Many counts were recorded for this clonotype. The gene calls are TRBV12-3 or TRBV12-4 and TRBJ2-1; 7 positions match TRBD1. The CDR3 consists of 18 residues. The ends lost 7 bases at V and 4 bases at J; junction bases unmatched: 19. The CDR3 loop reads CASTILGVQGTVYNEQFF. CDR3 sequence (DNA): TGTGCCAGCACCATCCTTGGGGTGCAGGGGACAGTTTACAATGAGCAGTTCTTC.

The sample holds many counts of this clonotype. The gene calls are TRBV5-1 and TRBJ2-3; D is perhaps TRBD2 (5 bases). The CDR3 is 14 residues long. With 4 bases removed from V and 4 bases from J, the gap between germline ends came to 13 bases. Per the germline V gene, CDR1 is SGHRS and CDR2 is YFSETQ. The CDR3 DNA reads TGCGCCAGCAGCGACCCCGAGGGTCCAGATACGCAGTATTTT. This codes for CASSDPEGPDTQYF. Based on the CDR3 plus reference TRBV5-1 and TRBJ2-3, the full variable domain is KAGVTQTPRYLIKTRGQQVTLSCSPISGHRSVSWYQQTPGQGLQFLFEYFSETQRNKGNFPGRFSGRQFSNSRSEMNVSTLELGDSALYLCASSDPEGPDTQYFGPGTRLTVL.

This clonotype was seen ten or more times. This rearrangement joins TRBV6-4 to TRBJ1-5; D might be TRBD1 (5 bases). Germline CDR1 and CDR2: MRHNA and SNTAGT. This CDR3 is built from 15 residues. The V gene lost 0 bases and the J gene lost 5 bases, with 11 bases spanning the gap. The CDR3 nucleotides read TGTGCCAGCAGTGACTCCTGGCAGGGCGATCAGCCCCAGCATTTT. This encodes CASSDSWQGDQPQHF.